One and the same sample provided the 18 T cell receptor beta chains below, sequenced in a study of OX40 agonist ivuxolimab in advanced cancers. Measured with immunoSEQ multiplex PCR; TCRdb has only the in-frame clones, and not every one. The sample includes roughly 60,000 clones, 70% to 90% of them seen just once. This sample comprised CD4+ or CD8+ T cells sorted from blood, obtained in a trial of the OX40 agonist ivuxolimab. These receptors were collected from an adult with an advanced solid tumor such as melanoma, head and neck, liver or kidney cancer.

The sample holds one count of this clone. The chain is built from TRBV5-5 and TRBJ2-3, with 8 positions matching TRBD2. Germline V gene sequence: CDR1 SGHKS, CDR2 YYEKEE (reference sequence). Unmatched junction bases numbered 14, after V lost 2 bases and J lost 6 bases. The CDR3 is made up of 17 amino acids. The CDR3, as DNA: TGTGCCAGCAGCTTACCCCGGACTAGCCCGATGGTGGATACGCAGTATTTT. This translates into CASSLPRTSPMVDTQYF. The entire variable domain, with the rest obtained from reference TRBV5-5 and TRBJ2-3, is as follows: DAGVTQSPTHLIKTRGQQVTLRCSPISGHKSVSWYQQVLGQGPQFIFQYYEKEERGRGNFPDRFSARQFPNYSSELNVNALLLGDSALYLCASSLPRTSPMVDTQYFGPGTRLTVL.

This chain links TRBV11-2 with TRBJ1-1; 7 positions match TRBD1. The length of the CDR3 is 13 residues. V lost 4 bases and J lost 8; bases outside the gene matches: 7. Germline-derived CDR1 and CDR2 are SGHAT and FQNNGV. Here the CDR3 reads CASSSLDRVEAFF. CDR3 DNA: TGTGCCAGCAGCTCCTTAGACAGGGTAGAAGCTTTCTTT.

This chain links TRBV5-5 with TRBJ1-2, with 10 bases identical to TRBD1. The CDR3 extends over 12 amino acids. The J segment lost 11 bases and the V segment lost 3 bases, leaving 4 bases of the junction unmatched. Germline V CDR1 and CDR2: SGHKS, YYEKEE (reference sequence). Written as DNA, the CDR3 is TGTGCCAGCAGCTGGGACAGGGGCCCTTACACCTTC. Its translation: CASSWDRGPYTF. The full variable domain, completed using reference TRBV5-5 and TRBJ1-2, is DAGVTQSPTHLIKTRGQQVTLRCSPISGHKSVSWYQQVLGQGPQFIFQYYEKEERGRGNFPDRFSARQFPNYSSELNVNALLLGDSALYLCASSWDRGPYTFGSGTRLTVV.

This clone is medium-sized (0.01 to 0.1%) within its sample. Written as DNA, the CDR3 is TGTGCCAGTAGTGAAAACAGGGGGGTCCCTTGGGAGACCCAGTACTTC. Its translation: CASSENRGVPWETQYF. The J gene is TRBJ2-5, the V gene TRBV19, with 8 bases aligning to TRBD1. The length of the CDR3 is 16 residues. Trimming took 5 bases from V and 5 from J; bases not matched to a gene: 13. Germline V gene data show CDR1 as LNHDA and CDR2 as SQIVND (reference sequence).

V is TRBV5-1 and J is TRBJ1-6; 7 bases line up with TRBD1. The CDR3 has 16 residues. Trimming took 0 bases from V and 7 from J; bases not matched to a gene: 7. The germline CDR1 and CDR2 sequences are SGHRS and YFSETQ. CDR3: CASSLDWGQSNSPLHF. The CDR3 nucleotides read TGCGCCAGCAGCTTGGATTGGGGACAGTCCAATTCACCCCTCCACTTT.

The gene calls are TRBV10-2 and TRBJ2-3; TRBD1 agrees at 8 bases. Trimming at V came to 2 bases and at J to 1 base, leaving 2 bases not matched to a gene. Per germline, CDR1 WSHSY and CDR2 SAAADI. This CDR3 region has 15 residues. CDR3 loop: CASSEKTGGTDTQYF. For the CDR3, the DNA is TGCGCCAGCAGTGAGAAGACAGGGGGCACAGATACGCAGTATTTT.

This clone counts as medium-sized (0.01 to 0.1%). The chain has TRBV6-6 and TRBJ1-1; D gene unclear. The CDR3 is 12 residues long. V dropped 0 bases and J dropped 6 bases, with 5 bases sitting between them. Germline V lookup: CDR1 MNHNY, CDR2 SVGAGI (reference sequence). CDR3 sequence reads: CASSYSGAEAFF. The CDR3 nucleotides are TGTGCCAGCAGTTACTCAGGAGCTGAAGCTTTCTTT.

The chain carries TRBV18 and TRBJ2-2; perhaps TRBD1 as D (5 bases). The CDR3 has 15 residues. The V and J ends lost 0 bases and 5 bases respectively, with 10 bases between them. Germline V gene lookup returns CDR1 KGHSH and CDR2 LQKENI. The CDR3 is CASSPPRTGTGELFF. As DNA, the CDR3 is TGTGCCAGCTCACCACCTCGTACAGGAACCGGGGAGCTGTTTTTT.

V and J are TRBV2 and TRBJ2-1; the match to TRBD2 covers 8 bases. CDR3 length: 15 residues. V lost 3 bases, J lost 9 bases, and 10 bases stayed unmatched. Per germline, CDR1 SNHLY and CDR2 FYNNEI. For the CDR3, the DNA is TGTGCCAGCAGTGATCTGGTAGCGGGGAGAGGTGAGCAGTTCTTC. Its protein product is CASSDLVAGRGEQFF.

The V call is TRBV5-8, the J call TRBJ1-1, with 9 positions matching TRBD1. V dropped 4 bases and J dropped 5; count of bases not matched to a gene: 15. This CDR3 is 17 amino acids long. Germline V gives CDR1 SGHTS, CDR2 YDEGEE. The CDR3 sequence: CASSRTLSGTGRTEAFF. The CDR3 coding sequence is TGTGCCAGCAGCCGAACCCTTTCCGGGACAGGGAGAACTGAAGCTTTCTTT.

The V gene is TRBV2, the J gene TRBJ1-2; D perhaps matches TRBD1 (5 bases). Germline CDR1 is SNHLY and CDR2 is FYNNEI. The CDR3 is 14 amino acids. Trimming removed 7 bases from V and 4 bases from J, with 16 bases in between. CDR3 bases: TGTGCCAGCACCACTGGGGGGTTTGGCTATGGCTACACCTTC. Residues: CASTTGGFGYGYTF. Drawing the rest from reference TRBV2 and TRBJ1-2, the complete variable domain is EPEVTQTPSHQVTQMGQEVILRCVPISNHLYFYWYRQILGQKVEFLVSFYNNEISEKSEIFDDQFSVERPDGSNFTLKIRSTKLEDSAMYFCASTTGGFGYGYTFGSGTRLTVV.

The rearrangement links TRBV29-1 to TRBJ2-3; tentatively, D is TRBD2 (5 bases). The CDR3 consists of 13 residues. The germline CDR1 and CDR2 sequences are SQVTM and ANQGSEA. V was pared by 5 bases and J by 5 bases, with 14 bases between. The CDR3 DNA is TGCAGCGTTCATCTAGCCCCACAAGATACGCAGTATTTT. Translation: CSVHLAPQDTQYF.

This clone was recorded only once. CDR3 residues: CASSVGPVPAGNTIYF. The CDR3 bases are TGTGCCAGCAGCGTAGGACCAGTGCCTGCTGGAAACACCATATATTTT. The rearrangement uses TRBV9 and TRBJ1-3; D gene uncertain. Trimming removed 0 bases from V and 2 bases from J, with 12 bases in between. This CDR3 is 16 amino acids long. The V gene's germline CDR1 is SGDLS and CDR2 YYNGEE.

The gene calls are TRBV2 and TRBJ2-1; no firm D call. V lost 4 bases and J 2 bases, leaving 0 bases between the germline ends. This CDR3 is built from 11 residues. Germline V gene sequence: CDR1 SNHLY, CDR2 FYNNEI. The CDR3 loop reads CASSAYNEQFF. CDR3 sequence (DNA): TGTGCCAGCAGTGCCTACAATGAGCAGTTCTTC. Using reference TRBV2 and TRBJ2-1 for the parts outside the CDR3, the full variable domain is EPEVTQTPSHQVTQMGQEVILRCVPISNHLYFYWYRQILGQKVEFLVSFYNNEISEKSEIFDDQFSVERPDGSNFTLKIRSTKLEDSAMYFCASSAYNEQFFGPGTRLTVL.

The V gene is TRBV30, the J gene TRBJ1-1; the D is unclear. This CDR3 spans 13 amino acids. V was shortened by 7 bases and J by 0 bases, with 12 bases between the two germline ends. Germline V gene data show CDR1 as GTSNPN and CDR2 as SVGIG (reference sequence). The chain's CDR3 is CALNSLMNTEAFF. DNA for the CDR3: TGTGCCTTGAACAGCTTAATGAACACTGAAGCTTTCTTT.

This chain links TRBV7-2 with TRBJ2-1, with 7 bases that match TRBD2. Per the germline V gene, CDR1 is SGHTA and CDR2 is FQGNSA. With V trimmed by 5 bases and J by 8 bases, 12 bases remained unmatched. This CDR3 is 15 amino acids long. CDR3 amino acids: CASSSRGGGRDEQFF. CDR3 nucleotide sequence: TGTGCCAGCAGCAGCCGCGGCGGGGGTCGGGATGAGCAGTTCTTC.

V usage is TRBV6-1 and J usage is TRBJ1-2; 8 bases are a match to TRBD1. J was trimmed by 7 bases and V by 2 bases; bases with no gene match: 3. The CDR3 length is 13 residues. The V gene's germline CDR1 is MNHNS and CDR2 SASEGT. The chain's CDR3 is CASSEQGARGYTF. The CDR3 DNA reads as TGTGCCAGCAGTGAACAGGGGGCGCGTGGCTACACCTTC.

The chain has TRBV10-1 and TRBJ2-7; D uncertain. Germline V gene sequence: CDR1 WNHNN, CDR2 SYGVQD (reference sequence). The CDR3 has 15 residues. V was clipped by 4 bases and J by 3 bases, with 16 bases between them. CDR3 amino acids: CASSVRFRALYEQYF. For the CDR3, the DNA is TGCGCCAGCAGTGTGAGGTTTCGGGCCCTCTACGAGCAGTACTTC.